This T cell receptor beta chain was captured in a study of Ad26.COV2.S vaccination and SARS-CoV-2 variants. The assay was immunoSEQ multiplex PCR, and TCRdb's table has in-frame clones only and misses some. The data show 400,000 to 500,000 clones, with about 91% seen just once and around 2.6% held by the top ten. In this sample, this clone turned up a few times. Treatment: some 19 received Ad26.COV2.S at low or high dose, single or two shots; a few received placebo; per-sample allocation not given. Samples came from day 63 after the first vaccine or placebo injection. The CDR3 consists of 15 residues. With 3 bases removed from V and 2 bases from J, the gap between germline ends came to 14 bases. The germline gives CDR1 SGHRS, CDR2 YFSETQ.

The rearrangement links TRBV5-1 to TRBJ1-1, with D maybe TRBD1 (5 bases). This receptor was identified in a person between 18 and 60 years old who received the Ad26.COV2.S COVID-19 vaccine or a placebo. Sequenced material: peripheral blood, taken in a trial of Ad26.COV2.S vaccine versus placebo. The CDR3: CASSWEGLVNTEAFF. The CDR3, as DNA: TGCGCCAGCAGCTGGGAGGGGCTGGTTAACACTGAAGCTTTCTTT.